A single sample is the source of the 26 T cell receptor beta chains below, sequenced in a study of blood T cell repertoires in COVID-19. Method: immunoSEQ multiplex PCR; TCRdb's copy keeps in-frame clones and lacks some. The sample has about 210,000 clones, 84% seen once. The source material was peripheral blood. These receptors were taken from a woman aged 50 to 60 with active or convalescent COVID-19.

The rearrangement links TRBV27 to TRBJ1-4; D perhaps matches TRBD1 (6 bases). Germline loops: CDR1 MNHEY, CDR2 SMNVEV (reference sequence). Deletions cut 4 bases from V and 5 bases from J, with 14 bases between. The CDR3 is 15 amino acids. The CDR3 DNA follows: TGTGCCAGCAGTTCCTGGACAGCGCAAAATGAAAAACTGTTTTTT. Encoded protein: CASSSWTAQNEKLFF.

This clone was picked up a small number of times. V is TRBV27 and J is TRBJ2-1; tentatively, D is TRBD2 (6 bases). The V end was cut by 6 bases, the J end by 9 bases, with 12 bases between. There are 12 residues in the CDR3. Germline loops: CDR1 MNHEY, CDR2 SMNVEV (reference sequence). This CDR3 is CASSPTRFEQFF. DNA of the CDR3: TGTGCCAGCAGCCCGACTAGGTTTGAGCAGTTCTTC.

The genes are TRBV4-2 and TRBJ2-2; TRBD1 is a possible D gene (6 bases). This CDR3 contains 15 residues. CDR1 LGHNA and CDR2 YNFKEQ come from the germline V gene. V dropped 1 base and J dropped 7 bases, with 13 bases sitting between them. CDR3 region: CASSQVGAGDGELFF. In DNA, the CDR3 is TGTGCCAGCAGCCAAGTCGGGGCAGGGGACGGGGAGCTGTTTTTT.

The rearrangement links TRBV30 to TRBJ1-2; TRBD1 is a possible D gene (6 bases). Germline CDR1 and CDR2: GTSNPN and SVGIG (reference sequence). The CDR3 covers 12 residues. Trimming stripped 4 bases from V and 6 bases from J, with 12 bases between. CDR3 nucleotides: TGTGCCTGGACGTGGACAGAAGATGGCTACACCTTC. This encodes CAWTWTEDGYTF.

The chain carries TRBV27 and TRBJ1-1; TRBD1 might be the D (5 bases). CDR3 size: 13 residues. Trimming removed 5 bases at V and 0 bases at J, with 7 bases between. The germline gives CDR1 MNHEY, CDR2 SMNVEV (reference sequence). The CDR3 sequence: CASSVTVNTEAFF. CDR3 sequence (DNA): TGTGCCAGCAGTGTGACAGTGAACACTGAAGCTTTCTTT.

V gene TRBV9 combines with J gene TRBJ2-5; 13 bases match TRBD2. CDR3 length: 19 residues. CDR1 is SGDLS and CDR2 is YYNGEE in the germline V gene. V gave up 0 bases and J gave up 5 bases; unmatched junction bases: 13. DNA for the CDR3: TGTGCCAGCAGCGTAGAAGGAGGGGGGACTAGCGGGGAACGGGAGACCCAGTACTTC. Amino acid sequence: CASSVEGGGTSGERETQYF.

The chain employs TRBV10-1 and TRBJ2-7; 9 positions agree with TRBD1. Germline trimming cut 5 bases from V and 0 bases from J; bases unmatched to any gene: 5. CDR3 size: 15 residues. The germline CDR1 and CDR2 sequences are WNHNN and SYGVQD (reference sequence). The CDR3 bases are TGCGCCAGCAGTATTGGGACAGGGAGCTCCTACGAGCAGTACTTC. This gives the protein CASSIGTGSSYEQYF.

The CDR3 here is CASSQGTSGSLYNEQFF. As DNA, the CDR3 is TGTGCCAGCAGCCAAGGGACTAGCGGGAGTCTCTACAATGAGCAGTTCTTC. J is TRBJ2-1 and V is TRBV4-2, with 13 nucleotides matching TRBD2. The germline V gene has CDR1 LGHNA and CDR2 YNFKEQ. The CDR3 is 17 amino acids. V shed 1 base and J 3 bases; nucleotides not matched to a gene: 3.

V gene TRBV5-6 combines with J gene TRBJ2-2; D is unresolved. Per germline, CDR1 SGHDT and CDR2 YYEEEE. The CDR3 has 15 residues. The germline V and J ends were trimmed by 0 bases and 4 bases, with 10 bases remaining between them. This chain's CDR3 is CASSLGQNPTGELFF. The CDR3 DNA sequence: TGTGCCAGCAGCTTGGGGCAAAACCCCACCGGGGAGCTGTTTTTT.

The chain has TRBV7-8 and TRBJ2-1, with TRBD2 identical over 9 bases. This CDR3 is built from 18 residues. The germline V gene encodes CDR1 SGHVS and CDR2 FQNEAQ. The junction had 11 bases not matched to a gene; V was cut back by 2 bases and J by 3 bases. CDR3 amino acids: CASSLPRVAAGGYNEQFF. Written as DNA, the CDR3 is TGTGCCAGCAGCTTACCAAGAGTAGCAGCGGGGGGCTACAATGAGCAGTTCTTC. The whole variable domain, remainder taken from reference TRBV7-8 and TRBJ2-1, is GAGVSQSPRYKVAKRGQDVALRCDPISGHVSLFWYQQALGQGPEFLTYFQNEAQLDKSGLPSDRFFAERPEGSVSTLKIQRTQQEDSAVYLCASSLPRVAAGGYNEQFFGPGTRLTVL.

V usage is TRBV12-3 or TRBV12-4 and J usage is TRBJ1-2; D unclear. The CDR3 has 12 amino acids. V was clipped by 1 base and J by 6 bases, with 6 bases between them. CDR3 region: CASSLVQHGYTF. DNA of the CDR3: TGTGCCAGCAGTTTAGTACAGCATGGCTACACCTTC.

The chain combines TRBV11-2 with TRBJ2-6; D gene unclear. V was shortened by 0 bases and J by 0 bases, with 6 bases between the two germline ends. The germline CDR1 and CDR2 sequences are SGHAT and FQNNGV. This CDR3 has 16 amino acids. The CDR3 spells CASSLDRNSGANVLTF. CDR3 DNA sequence: TGTGCCAGCAGCTTAGACAGAAACTCTGGGGCCAACGTCCTGACTTTC.

This clone was picked up a small number of times. This chain connects TRBV5-4 to TRBJ2-7; TRBD2 is a possible D gene (5 bases). The germline V gene encodes CDR1 SGHNT and CDR2 YYREEE (reference sequence). The ends were cut back, 1 base at V and 0 bases at J, with 11 bases in the middle. CDR3 size: 15 residues. CDR3 in amino acids: CASSLSLGSSYEQYF. The CDR3 nucleotides read TGTGCCAGCAGCTTGTCTTTAGGGAGCTCCTACGAGCAGTACTTC. Filled out from reference TRBV5-4 and TRBJ2-7, the complete variable domain reads ETGVTQSPTHLIKTRGQQVTLRCSSQSGHNTVSWYQQALGQGPQFIFQYYREEENGRGNFPPRFSGLQFPNYSSELNVNALELDDSALYLCASSLSLGSSYEQYFGPGTRLTVT.

V gene TRBV28 combines with J gene TRBJ2-4, with 7 nucleotides matching TRBD2. The V gene end was trimmed by 3 bases and the J gene end by 9 bases; junction bases not matched to a gene: 8. Germline CDR1 reads MDHEN; CDR2 reads SYDVKM. The CDR3 is 14 residues long. CDR3 sequence (DNA): TGTGCCAGCAGTTTCTCCACGGGCGGGGGCATTCAGTACTTC. The encoded protein is CASSFSTGGGIQYF.

The V gene is TRBV14, the J gene TRBJ1-6; D is uncertain. The CDR3 sequence is 18 residues long. Germline CDR1 and CDR2: SGHDN and FVKESK. V was clipped by 2 bases and J by 4 bases, with 18 bases between them. The CDR3, as DNA: TGTGCCAGCAGCCAACTCCCGGGAAAAGCGGGTTATAATTCACCCCTCCACTTT. Encoded protein: CASSQLPGKAGYNSPLHF.

The rearrangement links TRBV27 to TRBJ1-2; TRBD1 agrees at 7 bases. The CDR3 runs 15 residues. The germline gives CDR1 MNHEY, CDR2 SMNVEV (reference sequence). The V gene end was trimmed by 4 bases and the J gene end by 3 bases; junction bases not matched to a gene: 8. CDR3 protein: CASSWAGTEDYGYTF. DNA of the CDR3: TGTGCCAGCAGTTGGGCCGGGACAGAAGACTATGGCTACACCTTC.

CDR3 in DNA: TGTGCCAGCAGTTCGGGACAGGCTCGGGGTCAGCCCCAGCATTTT. Translated, it gives CASSSGQARGQPQHF. This chain links TRBV27 with TRBJ1-5; 8 bases align to TRBD1. The CDR3 length is 15 residues. The J segment lost 6 bases and the V segment lost 4 bases, leaving 8 bases of the junction unmatched. The germline CDR1 and CDR2 sequences are MNHEY and SMNVEV (reference sequence).

The V and J genes are TRBV20-1 and TRBJ2-3, with D tentatively TRBD2 (5 bases). The length of the CDR3 is 13 residues. Germline values: CDR1 DFQATT, CDR2 SNEGSKA (reference sequence). The V and J ends lost 3 bases and 3 bases respectively, with 10 bases between them. Here the CDR3 DNA reads TGCAGTGCTAGTACGCCGGGAACAGATACGCAGTATTTT. This translates into CSASTPGTDTQYF.

The chain employs TRBV6-5 and TRBJ1-1; D gene ambiguous. The germline V and J ends were trimmed by 6 bases and 5 bases, with 16 bases remaining between them. Germline loops: CDR1 MNHEY, CDR2 SVGAGI. CDR3 size: 14 residues. The CDR3 DNA follows: TGTGCCAGCAGGGGTTCTGCGGCGCGAACTGAAGCTTTCTTT. Translated: CASRGSAARTEAFF.

This rearrangement joins TRBV6-5 to TRBJ2-7; 8 positions match TRBD2. V dropped 0 bases and J dropped 4; count of bases not matched to a gene: 5. This CDR3 is 15 amino acids long. Germline CDR1 is MNHEY and CDR2 is SVGAGI. In DNA form, the CDR3 reads TGTGCCAGCAGTTACTCAGCGGGAGAGATATACGAGCAGTACTTC. It specifies CASSYSAGEIYEQYF.

This clone was recorded a few times. The chain uses TRBV6-5 and TRBJ1-5; D is ambiguous. The CDR3 contains 14 residues. The germline V gene has CDR1 MNHEY and CDR2 SVGAGI. Deletions cut 6 bases from V and 5 bases from J, with 14 bases between. CDR3 DNA: TGTGCCAGCAGGGGAGCAGCATTTTATCAGCCCCAGCATTTT. Amino acids: CASRGAAFYQPQHF.

The rearrangement uses TRBV3-1 (or the pseudogene TRBV3-2) and TRBJ1-3; TRBD1 is a possible D gene (5 bases). Per the germline V gene, CDR1 is LGHDT and CDR2 is YNNKEL (reference sequence). The CDR3 extends over 15 amino acids. The germline V and J ends were trimmed by 1 base and 4 bases, with 11 bases remaining between them. CDR3 amino acids: CASSQVGAAGNTIYF. In DNA form, the CDR3 reads TGTGCCAGCAGCCAAGTTGGGGCCGCCGGAAACACCATATATTTT.

This chain connects TRBV10-3 to TRBJ2-1, with 14 bases matching TRBD2. Germline V gene data show CDR1 as ENHRY and CDR2 as SYGVKD. The CDR3 is 20 amino acids. V was pared by 4 bases and J by 0 bases, with 11 bases of the junction left unmatched. The CDR3 is CAISGPTSGRAQSSYNEQFF. DNA for the CDR3: TGTGCCATCAGTGGGCCGACTAGCGGGAGGGCCCAGAGCTCCTACAATGAGCAGTTCTTC.

The CDR3 nucleotides read TGTGCCAGCAGCCAATCGGGACAGGGGGTTCAGCCCCAGCATTTT. It yields the protein CASSQSGQGVQPQHF. V gene TRBV16 combines with J gene TRBJ1-5, with TRBD1 matching 11 bases. CDR1 and CDR2 (germline): KGHSY, FQNENV. The CDR3 is made up of 15 amino acids. V shed 0 bases, J shed 6 bases, and the junction held 1 base outside the gene matches. The full variable domain, with the rest looked up from reference TRBV16 and TRBJ1-5, is GEEVAQTPKHLVRGEGQKAKLYCAPIKGHSYVFWYQQVLKNEFKFLISFQNENVFDETGMPKERFSAKCLPNSPCSLEIQATKLEDSAVYFCASSQSGQGVQPQHFGDGTRLSIL.

J is TRBJ2-7 and V is TRBV4-2, with a possible D match to TRBD2 (6 bases). The CDR3 covers 16 residues. Germline loops: CDR1 LGHNA, CDR2 YNFKEQ. Trimming cost V 0 bases and J 6 bases, with 18 bases left between them. For the CDR3, the DNA is TGTGCCAGCAGCCAAGATGACGGTGGAGGGTCGGGCGAGCAGTACTTC. Translated, it gives CASSQDDGGGSGEQYF.

The chain joins TRBV11-2 to TRBJ2-7; TRBD1 matches at 8 bases. CDR1 and CDR2 from the germline V gene are SGHAT and FQNNGV. V was pared by 5 bases and J by 2 bases, with 8 bases of the junction left unmatched. The CDR3 consists of 15 residues. CDR3 protein: CASSPTGTGAYEQYF. In nucleotides, the CDR3 is TGTGCCAGCAGCCCAACGGGGACAGGAGCCTACGAGCAGTACTTC. Complete variable domain (other parts from reference TRBV11-2 and TRBJ2-7): EAGVAQSPRYKIIEKRQSVAFWCNPISGHATLYWYQQILGQGPKLLIQFQNNGVVDDSQLPKDRFSAERLKGVDSTLKIQPAKLEDSAVYLCASSPTGTGAYEQYFGPGTRLTVT.